A selection of T cell receptor beta chains follows, all from one sample in a study of cytomegalovirus exposure and HLA in healthy donors. TCRdb keeps only in-frame clones here, not all; method: immunoSEQ multiplex PCR. The sample consists of fewer than 200,000 clones, about 75% of them appearing once. Material: PBMCs. Receptors were obtained from a woman in her forties or fifties in good health and CMV-seropositive. Both conserved end residues are part of each CDR3. Each record gives: clone size, J gene, V gene, CDR3 protein. The listing skips clone size in some rows; elsewhere it reads once, few, many or a size class.

abundance: NA; j_gene: TRBJ1-1; v_gene: TRBV5-1; CDR3aa: CASSLGAQGSTEAFF
abundance: NA; j_gene: TRBJ1-4; v_gene: TRBV9; CDR3aa: CASTGQGSEKLFF
abundance: once; j_gene: TRBJ2-7; v_gene: TRBV2; CDR3aa: CASSDDARSYEQYF
abundance: NA; j_gene: TRBJ2-7; v_gene: TRBV2; CDR3aa: CASSGADTYEEQYF
abundance: NA; j_gene: TRBJ2-1; v_gene: TRBV5-4; CDR3aa: CASSLELGRREQFF
abundance: few; j_gene: TRBJ2-5; v_gene: TRBV5-1; CDR3aa: CASRWENQETQYF
abundance: NA; j_gene: TRBJ2-3; v_gene: TRBV4-2; CDR3aa: CASSPRGTSGGLTDTQYF
abundance: NA; j_gene: TRBJ1-2; v_gene: TRBV6-5; CDR3aa: CASRRSRQGASGYTF
abundance: few; j_gene: TRBJ1-4; v_gene: TRBV6-1; CDR3aa: CASRLGTGQQEF
abundance: NA; j_gene: TRBJ2-4; v_gene: TRBV27; CDR3aa: CASSLGQFKNIQYF
abundance: NA; j_gene: TRBJ1-6; v_gene: TRBV11-2; CDR3aa: CASSRLGDSPLHF
abundance: NA; j_gene: TRBJ1-1; v_gene: TRBV5-6; CDR3aa: CASSPGQGVIMNTEAFF
abundance: NA; j_gene: TRBJ2-3; v_gene: TRBV5-1; CDR3aa: CASSLGTSGGTDTQYF
abundance: NA; j_gene: TRBJ2-7; v_gene: TRBV5-1; CDR3aa: CASRETGGSYEQYF
abundance: NA; j_gene: TRBJ1-3; v_gene: TRBV5-1; CDR3aa: CASSSQSSPGNTIYF
abundance: NA; j_gene: TRBJ1-2; v_gene: TRBV2; CDR3aa: CASSLDREGYGYTF
abundance: NA; j_gene: TRBJ2-2; v_gene: TRBV10-1; CDR3aa: CASSRSQTGFVPGELFF
abundance: NA; j_gene: TRBJ2-3; v_gene: TRBV5-4; CDR3aa: CASSSLAGGQRDTQYF
abundance: NA; j_gene: TRBJ1-5; v_gene: TRBV6-1; CDR3aa: CASSETTNNQPQHF
abundance: few; j_gene: TRBJ1-2; v_gene: TRBV29-1; CDR3aa: CSVVDTYGYTF
abundance: NA; j_gene: TRBJ1-6; v_gene: TRBV11-2; CDR3aa: CASSSPGTQPLHF
abundance: NA; j_gene: TRBJ2-1; v_gene: TRBV19; CDR3aa: CASSIYSGGLHNEQFF
abundance: few; j_gene: TRBJ2-1; v_gene: TRBV30; CDR3aa: CAWSPKPGTSGNYNEQFF
abundance: NA; j_gene: TRBJ2-1; v_gene: TRBV19; CDR3aa: CASGGQALSYNEQFF
abundance: NA; j_gene: TRBJ2-1; v_gene: TRBV6-1; CDR3aa: CASSVRYNEQFF
abundance: NA; j_gene: TRBJ2-3; v_gene: TRBV29-1; CDR3aa: CSVDSRTIDTQYF
abundance: few; j_gene: TRBJ2-7; v_gene: TRBV13; CDR3aa: CASAGTGSGYEQYF
abundance: NA; j_gene: TRBJ2-2; v_gene: TRBV7-8; CDR3aa: CASSLIVYADRAGTGELFF
abundance: NA; j_gene: TRBJ2-7; v_gene: TRBV15; CDR3aa: CATSREEGYEQYF
abundance: NA; j_gene: TRBJ1-2; v_gene: TRBV7-8; CDR3aa: CASSLVRTGGRYGYTF
abundance: NA; j_gene: TRBJ2-1; v_gene: TRBV10-3; CDR3aa: CAIKGLADRGSEQFF
abundance: NA; j_gene: TRBJ1-2; v_gene: TRBV4-2; CDR3aa: CASSSGTGDGYTF
abundance: NA; j_gene: TRBJ1-1; v_gene: TRBV30; CDR3aa: CAWSVQSEAFF
abundance: few; j_gene: TRBJ1-2; v_gene: TRBV2; CDR3aa: CASSEGGQSLVGYTF
abundance: NA; j_gene: TRBJ1-2; v_gene: TRBV29-1; CDR3aa: CSVEGGGGFAGYTF
abundance: once; j_gene: TRBJ2-4; v_gene: TRBV5-6; CDR3aa: CASSLFPGEPKNIQYF
abundance: NA; j_gene: TRBJ2-1; v_gene: TRBV7-9; CDR3aa: CASSLVGKTGPSYNEQFF
abundance: NA; j_gene: TRBJ2-3; v_gene: TRBV19; CDR3aa: CASSMTTRTQYF
abundance: NA; j_gene: TRBJ1-6; v_gene: TRBV10-2; CDR3aa: CASSPSGTGDSPLHF
abundance: once; j_gene: TRBJ2-3; v_gene: TRBV7-2; CDR3aa: CASSLRSGGLSTDTQYF
abundance: NA; j_gene: TRBJ2-5; v_gene: TRBV5-1; CDR3aa: CASSLQGLETQYF
abundance: NA; j_gene: TRBJ1-2; v_gene: TRBV13; CDR3aa: CASSLTGNRYGYTF
abundance: NA; j_gene: TRBJ2-7; v_gene: TRBV11-2; CDR3aa: CASSSGYEQYF
abundance: once; j_gene: TRBJ2-7; v_gene: TRBV7-9; CDR3aa: CASSSTRDCEQYF